This T cell receptor (beta chain) is drawn from a study of CD8 T cells in Susac syndrome. From blood CD8+ and CD4+ T cells, TCR beta sequences were generated. The multiple sclerosis control cohort comprised treatment-naive individuals presenting with stable or active relapsing-remitting disease. Purification of the CD8+ and CD4+ T cells relied on negative isolation, and TEMRA cells underwent FACS enrichment. Random hexamers were used to reverse transcribe an amount of 0.5 to 1 ug RNA. Amplification of TCR beta CDR3 across 54 Vbeta and 13 Jbeta was performed with immunoSEQ multiplex PCR. TCRdb analysed the immunoSEQ multiplex PCR reads with MiXCR anew, one entry per CDR3 protein. The table has roughly 140,000 distinct CDR3 sequences, roughly 96% seen once. Germline V gene sequence: CDR1 LNHNV, CDR2 YYDKDF (reference sequence). The J segment lost 6 bases and the V segment lost 3 bases, leaving 7 bases of the junction unmatched. This CDR3 has 14 residues.

V and J are TRBV15 and TRBJ1-2, with 7 bases lining up with TRBD1. The sample taken for sequencing was CD8+ T cells from PBMCs. This sequence was found in a human donor with multiple sclerosis. CDR3 nucleotide sequence: TGTGCCACCAGCAGTGCGGGGACAGCCGATGGCTACACCTTC. Translating gives CATSSAGTADGYTF.